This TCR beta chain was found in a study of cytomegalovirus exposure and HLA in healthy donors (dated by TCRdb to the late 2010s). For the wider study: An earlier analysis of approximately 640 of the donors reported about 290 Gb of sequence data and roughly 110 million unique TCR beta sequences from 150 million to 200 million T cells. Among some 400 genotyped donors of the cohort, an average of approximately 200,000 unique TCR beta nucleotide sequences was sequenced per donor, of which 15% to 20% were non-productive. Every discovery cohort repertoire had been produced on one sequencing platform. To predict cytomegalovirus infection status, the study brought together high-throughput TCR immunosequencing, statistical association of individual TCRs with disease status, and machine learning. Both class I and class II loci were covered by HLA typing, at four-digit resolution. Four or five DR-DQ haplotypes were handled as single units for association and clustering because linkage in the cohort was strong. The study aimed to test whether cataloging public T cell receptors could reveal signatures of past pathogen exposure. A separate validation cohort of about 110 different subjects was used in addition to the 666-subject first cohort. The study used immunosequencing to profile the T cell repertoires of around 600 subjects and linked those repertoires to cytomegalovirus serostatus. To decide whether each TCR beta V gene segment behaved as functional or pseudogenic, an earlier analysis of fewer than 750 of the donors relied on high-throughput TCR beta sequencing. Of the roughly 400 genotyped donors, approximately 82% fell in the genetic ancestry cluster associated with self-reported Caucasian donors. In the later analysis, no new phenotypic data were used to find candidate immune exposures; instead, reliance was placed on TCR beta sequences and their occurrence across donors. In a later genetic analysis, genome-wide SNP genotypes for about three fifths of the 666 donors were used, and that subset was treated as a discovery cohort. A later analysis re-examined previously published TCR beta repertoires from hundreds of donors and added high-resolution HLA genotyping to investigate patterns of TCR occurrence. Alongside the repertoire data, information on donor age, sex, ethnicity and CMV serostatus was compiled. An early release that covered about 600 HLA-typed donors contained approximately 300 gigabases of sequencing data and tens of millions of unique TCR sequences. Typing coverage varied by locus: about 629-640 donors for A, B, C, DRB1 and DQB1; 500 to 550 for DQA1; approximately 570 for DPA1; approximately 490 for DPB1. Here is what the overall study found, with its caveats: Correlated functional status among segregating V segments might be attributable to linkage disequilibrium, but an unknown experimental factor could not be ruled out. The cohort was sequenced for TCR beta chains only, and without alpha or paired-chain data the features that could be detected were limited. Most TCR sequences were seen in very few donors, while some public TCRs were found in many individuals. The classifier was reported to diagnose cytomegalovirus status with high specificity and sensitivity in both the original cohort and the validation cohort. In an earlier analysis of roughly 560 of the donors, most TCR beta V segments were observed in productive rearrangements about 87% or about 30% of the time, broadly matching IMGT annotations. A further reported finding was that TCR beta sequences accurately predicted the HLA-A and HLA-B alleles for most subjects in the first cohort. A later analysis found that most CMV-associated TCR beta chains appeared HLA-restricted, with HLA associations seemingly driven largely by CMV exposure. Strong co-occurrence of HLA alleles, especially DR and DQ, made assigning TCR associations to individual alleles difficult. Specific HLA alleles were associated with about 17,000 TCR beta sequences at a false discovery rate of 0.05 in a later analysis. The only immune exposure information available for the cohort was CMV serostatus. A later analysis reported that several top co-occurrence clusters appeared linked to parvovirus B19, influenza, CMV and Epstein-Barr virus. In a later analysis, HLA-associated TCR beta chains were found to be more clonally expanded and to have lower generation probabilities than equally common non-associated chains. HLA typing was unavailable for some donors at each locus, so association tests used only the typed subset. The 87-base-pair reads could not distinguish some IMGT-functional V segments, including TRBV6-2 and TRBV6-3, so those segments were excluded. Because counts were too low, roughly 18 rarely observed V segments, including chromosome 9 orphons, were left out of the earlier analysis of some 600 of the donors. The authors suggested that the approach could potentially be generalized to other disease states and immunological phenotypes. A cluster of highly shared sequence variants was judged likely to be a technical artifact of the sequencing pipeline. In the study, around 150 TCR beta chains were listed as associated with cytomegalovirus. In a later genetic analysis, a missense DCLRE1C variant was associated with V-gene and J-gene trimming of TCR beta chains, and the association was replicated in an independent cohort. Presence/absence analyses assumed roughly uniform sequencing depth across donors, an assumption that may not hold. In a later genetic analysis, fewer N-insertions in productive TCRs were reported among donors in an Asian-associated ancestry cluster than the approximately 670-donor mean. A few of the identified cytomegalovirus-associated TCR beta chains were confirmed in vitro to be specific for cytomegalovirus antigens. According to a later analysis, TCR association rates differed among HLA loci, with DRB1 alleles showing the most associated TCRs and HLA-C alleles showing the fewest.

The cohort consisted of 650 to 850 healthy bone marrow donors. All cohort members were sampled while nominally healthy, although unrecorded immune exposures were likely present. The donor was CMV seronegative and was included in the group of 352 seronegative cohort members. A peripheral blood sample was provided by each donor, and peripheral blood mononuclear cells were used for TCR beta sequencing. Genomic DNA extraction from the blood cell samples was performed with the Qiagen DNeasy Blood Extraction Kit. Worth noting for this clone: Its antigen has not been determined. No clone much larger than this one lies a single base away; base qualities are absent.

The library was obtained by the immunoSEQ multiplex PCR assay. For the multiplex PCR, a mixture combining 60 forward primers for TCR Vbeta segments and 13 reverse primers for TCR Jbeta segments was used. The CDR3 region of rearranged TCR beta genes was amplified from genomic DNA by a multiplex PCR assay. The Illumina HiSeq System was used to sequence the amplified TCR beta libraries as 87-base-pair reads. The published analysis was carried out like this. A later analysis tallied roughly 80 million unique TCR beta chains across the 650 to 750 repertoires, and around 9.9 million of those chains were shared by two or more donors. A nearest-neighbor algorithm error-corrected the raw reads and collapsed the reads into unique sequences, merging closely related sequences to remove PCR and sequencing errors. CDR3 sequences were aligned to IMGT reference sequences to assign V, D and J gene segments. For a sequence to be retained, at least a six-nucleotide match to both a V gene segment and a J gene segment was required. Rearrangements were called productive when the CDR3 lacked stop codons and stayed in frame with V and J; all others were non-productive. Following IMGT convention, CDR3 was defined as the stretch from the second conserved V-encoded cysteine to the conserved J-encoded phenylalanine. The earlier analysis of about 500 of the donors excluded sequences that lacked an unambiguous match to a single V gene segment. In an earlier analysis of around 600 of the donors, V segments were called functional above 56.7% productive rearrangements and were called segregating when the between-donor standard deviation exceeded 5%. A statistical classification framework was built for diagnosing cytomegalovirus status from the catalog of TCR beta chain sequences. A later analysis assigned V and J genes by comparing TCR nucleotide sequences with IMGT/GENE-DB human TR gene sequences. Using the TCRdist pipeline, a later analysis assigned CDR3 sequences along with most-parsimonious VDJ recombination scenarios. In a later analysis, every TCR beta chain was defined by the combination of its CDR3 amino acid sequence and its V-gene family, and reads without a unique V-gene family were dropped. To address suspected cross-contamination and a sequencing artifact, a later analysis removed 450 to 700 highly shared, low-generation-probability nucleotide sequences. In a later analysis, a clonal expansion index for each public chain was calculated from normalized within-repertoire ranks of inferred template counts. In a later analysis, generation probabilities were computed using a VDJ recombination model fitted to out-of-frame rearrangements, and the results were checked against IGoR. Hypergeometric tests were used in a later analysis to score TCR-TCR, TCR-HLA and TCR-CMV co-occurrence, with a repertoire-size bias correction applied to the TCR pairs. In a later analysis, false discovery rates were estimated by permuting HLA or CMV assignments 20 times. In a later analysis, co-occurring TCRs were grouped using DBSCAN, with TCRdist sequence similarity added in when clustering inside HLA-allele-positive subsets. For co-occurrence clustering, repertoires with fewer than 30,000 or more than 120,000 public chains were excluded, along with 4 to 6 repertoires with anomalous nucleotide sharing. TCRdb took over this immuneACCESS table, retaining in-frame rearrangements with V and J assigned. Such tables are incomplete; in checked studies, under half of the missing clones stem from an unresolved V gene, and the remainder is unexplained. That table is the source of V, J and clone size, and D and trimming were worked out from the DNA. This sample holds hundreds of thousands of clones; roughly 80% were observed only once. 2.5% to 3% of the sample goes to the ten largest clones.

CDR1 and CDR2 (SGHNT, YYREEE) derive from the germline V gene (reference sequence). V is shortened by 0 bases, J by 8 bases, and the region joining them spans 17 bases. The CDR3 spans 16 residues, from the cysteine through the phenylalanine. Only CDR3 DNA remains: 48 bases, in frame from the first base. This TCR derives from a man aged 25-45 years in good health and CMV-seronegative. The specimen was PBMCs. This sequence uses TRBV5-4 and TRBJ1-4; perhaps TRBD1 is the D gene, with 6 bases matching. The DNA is TGTGCCAGCAGCTTGGGTGGGGGCCGACGGAGGGAAAAACTGTTTTTT. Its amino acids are CASSLGGGRRREKLFF.